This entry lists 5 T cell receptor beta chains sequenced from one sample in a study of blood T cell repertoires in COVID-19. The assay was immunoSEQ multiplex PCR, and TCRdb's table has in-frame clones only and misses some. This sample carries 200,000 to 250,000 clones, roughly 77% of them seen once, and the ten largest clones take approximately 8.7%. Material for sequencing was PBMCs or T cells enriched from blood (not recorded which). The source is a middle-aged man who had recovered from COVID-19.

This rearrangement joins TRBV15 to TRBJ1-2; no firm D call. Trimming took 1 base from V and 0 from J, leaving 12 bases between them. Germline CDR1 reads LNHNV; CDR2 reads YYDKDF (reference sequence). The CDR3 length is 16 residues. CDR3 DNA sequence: TGTGCCACCAGCAGAGTCAGTTGGCCTTCTAACTATGGCTACACCTTC. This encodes CATSRVSWPSNYGYTF.

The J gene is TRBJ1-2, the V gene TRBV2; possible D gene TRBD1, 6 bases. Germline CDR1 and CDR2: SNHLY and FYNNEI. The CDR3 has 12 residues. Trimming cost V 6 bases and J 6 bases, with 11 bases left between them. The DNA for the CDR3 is TGTGCCAGCAGACCAGACAGGAATGGCTACACCTTC. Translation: CASRPDRNGYTF.

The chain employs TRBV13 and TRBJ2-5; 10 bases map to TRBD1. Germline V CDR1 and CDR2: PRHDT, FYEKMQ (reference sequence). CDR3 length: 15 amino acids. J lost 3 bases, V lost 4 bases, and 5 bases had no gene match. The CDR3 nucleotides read TGTGCCAGCAGCTCGGACAGGGGGACCGAAGAGACCCAGTACTTC. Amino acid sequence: CASSSDRGTEETQYF. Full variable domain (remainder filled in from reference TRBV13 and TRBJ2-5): AAGVIQSPRHLIKEKRETATLKCYPIPRHDTVYWYQQGPGQDPQFLISFYEKMQSDKGSIPDRFSAQQFSDYHSELNMSSLELGDSALYFCASSSDRGTEETQYFGPGTRLLVL.

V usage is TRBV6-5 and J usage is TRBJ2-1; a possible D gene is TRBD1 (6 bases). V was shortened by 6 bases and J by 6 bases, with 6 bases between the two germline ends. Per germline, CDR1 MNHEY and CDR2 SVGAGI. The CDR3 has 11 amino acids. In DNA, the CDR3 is TGTGCCAGCAGAGGGGGCAATGAGCAGTTCTTC. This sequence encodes CASRGGNEQFF.

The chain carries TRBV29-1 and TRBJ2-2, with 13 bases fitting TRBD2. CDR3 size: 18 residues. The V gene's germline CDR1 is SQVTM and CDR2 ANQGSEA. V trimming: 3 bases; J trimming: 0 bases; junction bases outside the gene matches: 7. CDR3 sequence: CSVERTSGGISNTGELFF. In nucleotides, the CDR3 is TGCAGCGTTGAGCGGACTAGCGGGGGTATTTCGAACACCGGGGAGCTGTTTTTT.